The 8 T cell receptor beta chains reported below all come from one sample, sequenced in a study of T cells after yellow fever vaccination. TCRdb independently ran MiXCR on the 5' RACE reads; one entry per CDR3 protein. The sample holds 300,000 or so distinct CDR3 sequences; almost 4% are singletons and the top ten take approximately 24%. Material: PBMCs, obtained 5 days after the yellow fever booster vaccination. The receptors come from a man younger than 35 who received the YFV17D yellow fever vaccine.

The J gene is TRBJ1-6, the V gene TRBV28, with 11 bases fitting TRBD1. CDR1 MDHEN and CDR2 SYDVKM come from the germline V gene. CDR3 length: 15 amino acids. The ends lost 6 bases at V and 7 bases at J; junction bases unmatched: 5. As DNA, the CDR3 is TGTGCCAGCAGGACCGGACAGGGGGCCAATTCACCCCTCCACTTT. This codes for CASRTGQGANSPLHF. The variable domain in full, with the rest retrieved from reference TRBV28 and TRBJ1-6, is DVKVTQSSRYLVKRTGEKVFLECVQDMDHENMFWYRQDPGLGLRLIYFSYDVKMKEKGDIPEGYSVSREKKERFSLILESASTNQTSMYLCASRTGQGANSPLHFGNGTRLTVT.

V is TRBV30 and J is TRBJ2-1, with D perhaps matching TRBD2 (6 bases). The CDR3 is made up of 13 amino acids. V gave up 0 bases and J gave up 5 bases, with 8 bases separating them. The germline gives CDR1 GTSNPN, CDR2 SVGIG (reference sequence). CDR3 bases: TGTGCCTGGAGTGTGGGAGGAGACAATGAGCAGTTCTTC. Protein sequence: CAWSVGGDNEQFF.

Ten or more counts support this clonotype. The rearrangement uses TRBV7-2 and TRBJ2-5; D not certain. Germline lookup yields CDR1 SGHTA and CDR2 FQGNSA. V was pared by 1 base and J by 5 bases, with 11 bases between. CDR3 length: 14 residues. The CDR3 sequence: CASSLGQRPETQYF. CDR3 DNA: TGTGCCAGCAGCTTAGGACAACGGCCGGAGACCCAGTACTTC.

In its sample, this clonotype was seen many times. The rearrangement uses TRBV10-3 and TRBJ1-4; possibly TRBD1 for D (5 bases). Germline CDR1 ENHRY, CDR2 SYGVKD. V was pared by 6 bases and J by 6 bases, with 17 bases between. The CDR3 length is 15 residues. Here the CDR3 reads CAIRPTLGGDEKLFF. Here the CDR3 DNA reads TGTGCCATCAGACCCACCCTCGGAGGGGATGAAAAACTGTTTTTT.

This clonotype was counted between two and nine times. V gene TRBV5-1 combines with J gene TRBJ2-7, with D maybe TRBD1 (5 bases). CDR1 is SGHRS and CDR2 is YFSETQ in the germline V gene. The CDR3 sequence is 14 residues long. V was pared by 0 bases and J by 2 bases, with 9 bases between. CDR3 bases: TGCGCCAGCAGCTTGGGGTCAGGGACCTACGAGCAGTACGTC. Translated, it gives CASSLGSGTYEQYV.

This clonotype was picked up a small number of times. The chain is built from TRBV6-5 and TRBJ2-2; 8 bases are a match to TRBD1. Trimming cost V 0 bases and J 1 base; bases outside gene matches: 7. The germline V gene has CDR1 MNHEY and CDR2 SVGAGI. The CDR3 length is 18 residues. The CDR3 sequence is CASSYSRTGSGNTGELFF. CDR3 nucleotides: TGTGCCAGCAGTTACTCACGGACAGGGAGTGGGAACACCGGGGAGCTGTTTTTT.

The table lists this clonotype with a few counts. The V and J genes are TRBV14 and TRBJ2-5, with 7 bases that match TRBD2. Germline assignment: CDR1 SGHDN and CDR2 FVKESK. This CDR3 region has 15 residues. V lost 1 base and J lost 7; bases outside the gene matches: 9. CDR3 region: CASSQVSTGRGTQYF. CDR3 DNA: TGTGCCAGCAGCCAAGTCTCAACGGGGAGGGGGACCCAGTACTTC.

This clonotype was counted a few times. The rearrangement uses TRBV6-5 and TRBJ2-2, with 8 bases aligning to TRBD2. V gave up 6 bases and J gave up 7 bases; unmatched junction bases: 4. The CDR3 runs to 13 residues. The germline gives CDR1 MNHEY, CDR2 SVGAGI. CDR3 sequence (DNA): TGTGCCAGCAGGCGGGGGGTAGTCGGGGAGCTGTTTTTT. Translated: CASRRGVVGELFF.